This record looks at one T cell receptor (beta chain) sequence and its context. V lost 3 bases and J 0 bases, leaving 15 bases between the germline ends. The germline gives CDR1 LNHNV, CDR2 YYDKDF (reference sequence). This CDR3 has 18 amino acids. This sample is part of a study of shared clonotypes between healthy human individuals. CD45RO-negative, CCR7-positively selected cells formed the naive CD8 fraction, excluding terminally differentiated effector memory CD45RA+ cells. Sequencing was performed with immunoSEQ multiplex PCR; in TCRdb, only in-frame clones are kept and a portion is missing. The sample contains around 2,000,000 clones, just under 95% of which appear only once.

Source material: naive CD8+ T cells sorted from blood. The receptor was isolated from a man between 18 and 29 years old in good health. This chain uses TRBV15 with TRBJ1-6; possibly TRBD1 for D (6 bases). The CDR3 DNA reads as TGTGCCACCAGCAGCTTCGGACAGACCAGCTCCTATAATTCACCCCTCCACTTT. This sequence encodes CATSSFGQTSSYNSPLHF.